A single sample gave rise to the 20 T cell receptor beta chains below, sequenced in a study of blood T cell repertoires in COVID-19 (dated by TCRdb to the early 2020s). Preparation of the library involved the immunoSEQ multiplex PCR assay. Drawn from immuneACCESS, this table holds only the in-frame rearrangements with V and J called that TCRdb kept. Clones are partly lost; checked studies trace under half to an unresolved V gene and leave the rest unexplained. The sample table contains about 300,000 clones; only one count was recorded for about 85% of them. Approximately 5.4% of the sample lies in the top ten. The sequenced sample was PBMCs or T cells enriched from blood (not recorded which). The receptors shown here come from a woman aged 25-40 years who had recovered from COVID-19.

The rearrangement uses TRBV7-2 and TRBJ2-7, with D perhaps matching TRBD2 (5 bases). This CDR3 contains 14 residues. Germline CDR1 is SGHTA and CDR2 is FQGNSA. Trimming shortened V by 7 bases and J by 3 bases, and 16 bases separated the two germline ends. Here the CDR3 DNA reads TGTGCCAGCATGCCCCGGGCCGGACTCTACGAGCAGTACTTC. Protein: CASMPRAGLYEQYF.

The chain employs TRBV18 and TRBJ1-2; 12 nucleotides line up with TRBD1. CDR3 length: 15 amino acids. V shed 4 bases, J shed 9 bases, and the junction held 9 bases outside the gene matches. CDR1 and CDR2 (germline): KGHSH, LQKENI. CDR3 sequence reads: CASSLSGTGGVSYTF. CDR3 nucleotide sequence: TGTGCCAGCTCACTTTCCGGGACAGGGGGCGTGAGCTACACCTTC.

On this clone itself: A read error may account for a junction end that differs from germline. The V call is TRBV7-2, the J call TRBJ2-1; 7 positions match TRBD1. The CDR3 contains 16 residues. Germline V gene sequence: CDR1 SGHTA, CDR2 FQGNSA. The CDR3 DNA sequence: TGTGCCAGCAGCTTGCCGGGACAGTGGTCCTCCAATGAGCAGTTCTTC. It specifies CASSLPGQWSSNEQFF.

The chain links TRBV4-3 to TRBJ1-5; unclear D gene. Trimming pared 4 bases from V and 1 base from J, leaving 11 bases between. The CDR3 is 15 residues long. The V gene's germline CDR1 is LGHNA and CDR2 YSLEER. The CDR3 is CASSPETVSNQPQHF. The CDR3 coding sequence is TGCGCCAGCAGCCCGGAGACGGTGAGCAATCAGCCCCAGCATTTT.

This clone was found a few times. The J gene is TRBJ1-1, the V gene TRBV30; 7 bases agree with TRBD1. Germline V gene sequence: CDR1 GTSNPN, CDR2 SVGIG (reference sequence). Trimming at V came to 5 bases and at J to 0 bases, leaving 0 bases not matched to a gene. The length of the CDR3 is 12 residues. CDR3 region: CAWDRVNTEAFF. The CDR3 DNA sequence: TGTGCCTGGGACAGGGTGAACACTGAAGCTTTCTTT.

The gene calls are TRBV19 and TRBJ2-3; the D gene is possibly TRBD1 (7 bases). Germline V CDR1 and CDR2: LNHDA, SQIVND (reference sequence). V shed 5 bases and J shed 4 bases, with 19 bases lying between them. This CDR3 has 16 amino acids. The CDR3 bases are TGTGCCAGTAGTTCCACCCACAGGGGACTCCCAGATACGCAGTATTTT. It translates to CASSSTHRGLPDTQYF.

V usage is TRBV2 and J usage is TRBJ1-1, with 9 bases identical to TRBD1. The junction had 5 bases not matched to a gene; V was cut back by 4 bases and J by 5 bases. The CDR3 loop spans 14 amino acids. Germline V gives CDR1 SNHLY, CDR2 FYNNEI. The CDR3 nucleotides are TGTGCCAGCAGTGTGAGGACAGGGGAGACTGAAGCTTTCTTT. Protein: CASSVRTGETEAFF.

The V and J genes are TRBV7-2 and TRBJ2-7; D remains unclear. The CDR3 runs 13 residues. Germline lookup yields CDR1 SGHTA and CDR2 FQGNSA. The germline V and J ends were trimmed by 0 bases and 3 bases, with 6 bases remaining between them. CDR3 sequence (DNA): TGTGCCAGCAGCTTAGCAGCGAGCTACGAGCAGTACTTC. It is translated as CASSLAASYEQYF.

This chain uses TRBV3-1 (or the pseudogene TRBV3-2) with TRBJ2-1, with TRBD1 as a possible D gene (6 bases). Germline CDR1 and CDR2: LGHDT and YNNKEL (reference sequence). V was cut by 1 base and J by 6 bases, with 22 bases left in between. This CDR3 is built from 18 residues. CDR3 sequence (DNA): TGTGCCAGCAGCCAAGTACCCTCCGGGGCAGGGGTTACCAATGAGCAGTTCTTC. Translating gives CASSQVPSGAGVTNEQFF.

The rearrangement uses TRBV19 and TRBJ1-6; 8 positions match TRBD1. After removal of 6 bases from V and 5 bases from J, the junction contained 3 bases not matched to a gene. The CDR3 totals 14 residues. The germline V gene encodes CDR1 LNHDA and CDR2 SQIVND (reference sequence). CDR3 residues: CASSPGQDNSPLHF. The DNA of the CDR3 is TGTGCCAGTAGCCCGGGACAGGATAATTCACCCCTCCACTTT.

The V call is TRBV30, the J call TRBJ1-1; D is undetermined. CDR1 and CDR2 (germline): GTSNPN, SVGIG (reference sequence). This CDR3 region has 15 residues. V lost 1 base and J 0 bases, leaving 12 bases between the germline ends. The CDR3 DNA is TGTGCCTGGAGTGCCTGGGGAGGGATGAACACTGAAGCTTTCTTT. Protein product: CAWSAWGGMNTEAFF. Using reference TRBV30 and TRBJ1-1 for the parts outside the CDR3, the full variable domain is SQTIHQWPATLVQPVGSPLSLECTVEGTSNPNLYWYRQAAGRGLQLLFYSVGIGQISSEVPQNLSASRPQDRQFILSSKKLLLSDSGFYLCAWSAWGGMNTEAFFGQGTRLTVV.

The chain has TRBV7-2 and TRBJ2-5; 7 bases match TRBD2. Trimming took 5 bases from V and 4 from J; bases not matched to a gene: 10. This CDR3 comprises 15 residues. Germline loops: CDR1 SGHTA, CDR2 FQGNSA. CDR3 sequence (DNA): TGTGCCAGCAGCCCCGATGGGGGGGTTCGAGAGACCCAGTACTTC. Encoded protein: CASSPDGGVRETQYF. The variable domain in full, completed from reference TRBV7-2 and TRBJ2-5, reads GAGVSQSPSNKVTEKGKDVELRCDPISGHTALYWYRQSLGQGLEFLIYFQGNSAPDKSGLPSDRFSAERTGGSVSTLTIQRTQQEDSAVYLCASSPDGGVRETQYFGPGTRLLVL.

The chain combines TRBV29-1 with TRBJ1-2; possible D gene TRBD1, 6 bases. The CDR3 contains 14 residues. Germline V gene sequence: CDR1 SQVTM, CDR2 ANQGSEA. V was shortened by 3 bases and J by 3 bases, with 14 bases between the two germline ends. As DNA, the CDR3 is TGCAGCGTTGAGGGGGGGCAGGGGCACTATGGCTACACCTTC. Protein: CSVEGGQGHYGYTF.

The chain's CDR3 is CASSRQGWETQYF. CDR3 coding DNA: TGTGCCAGCAGCAGACAGGGATGGGAGACCCAGTACTTC. The chain employs TRBV6-5 and TRBJ2-5; 7 bases match TRBD1. The CDR3 spans 13 residues. V shed 6 bases, J shed 5 bases, and the junction held 6 bases outside the gene matches. Germline-derived CDR1 and CDR2 are MNHEY and SVGAGI.

The chain couples TRBV5-5 to TRBJ1-1; D is unclear. Per the germline V gene, CDR1 is SGHKS and CDR2 is YYEKEE (reference sequence). The V gene lost 2 bases and the J gene lost 0 bases, with 14 bases spanning the gap. There are 16 residues in the CDR3. The CDR3 coding sequence is TGTGCCAGCAGCTTCGGGCTCCGGGAGATGAACACTGAAGCTTTCTTT. It specifies CASSFGLREMNTEAFF.

A single count supports this clone. The V gene is TRBV10-2, the J gene TRBJ2-7; TRBD2 aligns across 14 bases. V dropped 5 bases and J dropped 4; count of bases not matched to a gene: 7. Germline lookup yields CDR1 WSHSY and CDR2 SAAADI. The CDR3 has 16 amino acids. CDR3 sequence reads: CASSRTSGGRGYEQYF. The CDR3 DNA sequence: TGCGCCAGCAGTCGGACTAGCGGGGGGCGGGGATACGAGCAGTACTTC.

V gene TRBV10-1 combines with J gene TRBJ2-3; the D gene is possibly TRBD2 (5 bases). There are 17 residues in the CDR3. Deletions cut 0 bases from V and 3 bases from J, with 16 bases between. From germline, CDR1 is WNHNN and CDR2 SYGVQD (reference sequence). The CDR3 sequence is CASSESTMNILTDTQYF. The CDR3 nucleotides read TGCGCCAGCAGTGAGTCGACTATGAATATTTTGACAGATACGCAGTATTTT.

V usage is TRBV10-3 and J usage is TRBJ2-4; 7 nucleotides match TRBD1. The J segment lost 1 base and the V segment lost 2 bases, leaving 2 bases of the junction unmatched. Germline loops: CDR1 ENHRY, CDR2 SYGVKD. There are 15 residues in the CDR3. The CDR3 spells CAISEPDRAKNIQYF. The CDR3 DNA reads TGTGCCATCAGTGAGCCGGACAGGGCCAAAAACATTCAGTACTTC.

Here the CDR3 reads CASSQDSTNEKLFF. The CDR3 bases are TGCGCCAGCAGCCAGGACAGTACAAATGAAAAACTGTTTTTT. The rearrangement links TRBV5-1 to TRBJ1-4; the D gene is possibly TRBD1 (6 bases). CDR3 length: 14 amino acids. Trimming removed 4 bases at V and 5 bases at J, with 12 bases between. Germline-derived CDR1 and CDR2 are SGHRS and YFSETQ.

In this sample, this clone turned up once. The chain is built from TRBV27 and TRBJ1-6; TRBD1 matches at 11 bases. The V segment lost 8 bases and the J segment 11 bases; nucleotides outside the gene matches: 11. The CDR3 spans 15 residues. CDR1 and CDR2 (germline): MNHEY, SMNVEV (reference sequence). Here the CDR3 reads CASCSGTGGTTPLHF. CDR3 nucleotides: TGTGCCAGCTGCTCCGGGACAGGGGGAACGACACCCCTCCACTTT.